One sample yielded the 4 T cell receptor beta chains listed below, sequenced in a study of blood T cell repertoires in COVID-19. The protocol was immunoSEQ multiplex PCR, while the TCRdb copy is restricted to in-frame clones and leaves out a portion. The sample lists 95,000 to 150,000 clones, 75% to 85% occurring once. The sample taken for sequencing was peripheral blood. The receptors were gathered from a woman of 80 years or more with acute or convalescent COVID-19.

The chain recombines TRBV20-1 with TRBJ1-4; D remains unclear. The V gene lost 3 bases and the J gene lost 10 bases, with 9 bases spanning the gap. Germline-derived CDR1 and CDR2 are DFQATT and SNEGSKA (reference sequence). The CDR3 contains 11 residues. The CDR3 DNA sequence: TGCAGTGCTAGTTGGGGAGGAAAACTGTTTTTT. Protein sequence: CSASWGGKLFF.

The chain employs TRBV6-1 and TRBJ2-1; 10 nucleotides match TRBD2. The germline V gene encodes CDR1 MNHNS and CDR2 SASEGT. The V and J ends lost 2 bases and 5 bases, in that order; junction bases with no gene match: 9. CDR3 length equals 17 residues. CDR3 DNA: TGTGCCAGCAGTGAACGGATAGCGGGGGGCCTAAACAATGAGCAGTTCTTC. Translation gives CASSERIAGGLNNEQFF.

V gene TRBV27 combines with J gene TRBJ1-1, with D possibly matching TRBD1 (6 bases). Per the germline V gene, CDR1 is MNHEY and CDR2 is SMNVEV (reference sequence). V was trimmed by 1 base and J by 0 bases, leaving 12 bases between them. The CDR3 runs to 16 residues. This CDR3 reads CASSLLGHLLNTEAFF. CDR3 nucleotide sequence: TGTGCCAGCAGTTTATTGGGACATCTACTGAACACTGAAGCTTTCTTT.

V gene TRBV3-1 (or the pseudogene TRBV3-2) combines with J gene TRBJ2-7; TRBD2 is a possible D gene (5 bases). CDR1 LGHDT and CDR2 YNNKEL come from the germline V gene (reference sequence). The length of the CDR3 is 17 residues. V was clipped by 0 bases and J by 3 bases, with 18 bases between them. This CDR3 is CASSQDVERERGYEQYF. In DNA, the CDR3 is TGTGCCAGCAGCCAAGATGTGGAGAGGGAGAGAGGCTACGAGCAGTACTTC.